The 6 T cell receptor beta chains in this list originate from one sample, sequenced in a study of OX40 agonist ivuxolimab in advanced cancers. Sequencing was performed with immunoSEQ multiplex PCR; in TCRdb, only in-frame clones are kept and a portion is missing. Among 70,000 to 95,000 clones listed, approximately 94% were seen once. Sequenced material: CD4+ or CD8+ T cells sorted from blood, taken in a trial of the OX40 agonist ivuxolimab. These receptors were collected from an adult with an advanced solid tumor such as melanoma, head and neck, liver or kidney cancer.

The rearrangement joins TRBV5-4 to TRBJ1-1; D is unresolved. Germline CDR1 and CDR2: SGHNT and YYREEE (reference sequence). Trimming removed 9 bases at V and 1 base at J, with 13 bases between. The CDR3 contains 13 residues. CDR3 sequence (DNA): TGTGCCACCAGTTGGGAGGGGAACACTGAAGCTTTCTTT. This sequence encodes CATSWEGNTEAFF.

The rearrangement uses TRBV12-5 and TRBJ1-5, with 7 bases fitting TRBD1. The CDR3 loop spans 15 amino acids. Per germline, CDR1 LGHNT and CDR2 FRNRAP. V was clipped by 6 bases and J by 5 bases; unmatched bases: 10. In DNA, the CDR3 is TGTGCTAGTGGGGGGACAGCTGCCTTTTATCAGCCCCAGCATTTT. It codes for CASGGTAAFYQPQHF.

The V gene is TRBV4-2, the J gene TRBJ2-7; a possible D gene is TRBD2 (5 bases). Per the germline V gene, CDR1 is LGHNA and CDR2 is YNFKEQ. The V end was cut by 5 bases, the J end by 2 bases, with 13 bases between. The length of the CDR3 is 14 residues. DNA for the CDR3: TGTGCCAGCAGCTTGGGATTCGGGGCCTACGAGCAGTACTTC. It specifies CASSLGFGAYEQYF.

The rearrangement uses TRBV7-6 and TRBJ2-7, with D possibly matching TRBD2 (6 bases). CDR1 and CDR2 (germline): SGHVS, FNYEAQ. V shed 1 base and J shed 4 bases, with 17 bases lying between them. This CDR3 contains 16 residues. CDR3 region: CASSLVGDSPKYEQYF. The CDR3 region has the DNA TGTGCCAGCAGCTTAGTTGGGGACTCCCCTAAGTACGAGCAGTACTTC.

CDR3 DNA sequence: TGTGCCAGCAGTTTTCGGGGAACTGGAAACACCATATATTTT. Residues: CASSFRGTGNTIYF. J is TRBJ1-3 and V is TRBV27; D is unresolved. CDR1 MNHEY and CDR2 SMNVEV come from the germline V gene (reference sequence). This CDR3 region has 14 residues. V lost 3 bases, J lost 2 bases, and 8 bases lay in between.

This clone was observed a single time. The chain uses TRBV18 and TRBJ1-5; D ambiguous. V was pared by 2 bases and J by 7 bases, with 21 bases between. Germline V gives CDR1 KGHSH, CDR2 LQKENI. There are 17 residues in the CDR3. The CDR3: CASSPFRIIPPGQPQHF. The DNA for the CDR3 is TGTGCCAGCTCACCATTTAGGATAATTCCCCCTGGGCAGCCCCAGCATTTT.